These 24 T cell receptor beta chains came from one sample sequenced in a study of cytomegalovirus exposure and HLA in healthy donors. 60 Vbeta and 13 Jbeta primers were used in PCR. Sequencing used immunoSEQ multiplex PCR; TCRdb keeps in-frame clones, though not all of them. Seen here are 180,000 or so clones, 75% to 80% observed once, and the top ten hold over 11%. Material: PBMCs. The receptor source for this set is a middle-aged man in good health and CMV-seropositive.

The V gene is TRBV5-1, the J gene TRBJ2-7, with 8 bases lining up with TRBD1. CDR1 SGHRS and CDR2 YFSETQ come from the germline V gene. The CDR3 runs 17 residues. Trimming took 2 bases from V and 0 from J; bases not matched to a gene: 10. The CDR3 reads CASSLSSGGYGSYEQYF. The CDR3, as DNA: TGCGCCAGCAGCTTATCCTCAGGGGGCTACGGCTCCTACGAGCAGTACTTC.

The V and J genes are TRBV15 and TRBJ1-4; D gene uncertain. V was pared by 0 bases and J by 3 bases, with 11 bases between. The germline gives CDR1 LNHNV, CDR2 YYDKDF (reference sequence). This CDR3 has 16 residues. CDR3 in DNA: TGTGCCACCAGCAGAGATTTCGGAACAGCTAATGAAAAACTGTTTTTT. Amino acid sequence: CATSRDFGTANEKLFF.

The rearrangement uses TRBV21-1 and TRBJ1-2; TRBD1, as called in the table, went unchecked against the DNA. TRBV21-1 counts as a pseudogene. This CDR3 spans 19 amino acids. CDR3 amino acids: CASSKEQGDRAVSPYGYTF. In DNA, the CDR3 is TGTGCCAGCAGCAAAGAACAGGGGGACAGGGCTGTCTCCCCCTATGGCTACACCTTC.

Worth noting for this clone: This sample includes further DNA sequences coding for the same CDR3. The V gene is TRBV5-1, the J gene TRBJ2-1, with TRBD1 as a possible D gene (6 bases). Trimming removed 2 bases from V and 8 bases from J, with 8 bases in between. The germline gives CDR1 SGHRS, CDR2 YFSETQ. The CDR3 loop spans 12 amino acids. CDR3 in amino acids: CASSLQGYEQFF. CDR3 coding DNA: TGCGCCAGCAGCTTACAGGGCTATGAGCAGTTCTTC.

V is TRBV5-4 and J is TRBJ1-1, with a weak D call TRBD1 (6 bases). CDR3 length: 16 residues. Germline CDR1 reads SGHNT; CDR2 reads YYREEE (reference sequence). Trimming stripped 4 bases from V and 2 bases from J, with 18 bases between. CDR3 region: CASSLEGVPINTEAFF. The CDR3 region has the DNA TGTGCCAGCAGCCTCGAGGGGGTGCCGATCAACACTGAAGCTTTCTTT. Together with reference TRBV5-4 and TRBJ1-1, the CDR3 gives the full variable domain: ETGVTQSPTHLIKTRGQQVTLRCSSQSGHNTVSWYQQALGQGPQFIFQYYREEENGRGNFPPRFSGLQFPNYSSELNVNALELDDSALYLCASSLEGVPINTEAFFGQGTRLTVV.

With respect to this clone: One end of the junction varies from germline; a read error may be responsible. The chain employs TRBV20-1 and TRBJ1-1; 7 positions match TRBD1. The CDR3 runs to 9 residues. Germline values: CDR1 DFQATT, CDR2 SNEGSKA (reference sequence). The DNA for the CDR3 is TGCAGTGCTAGTCCCGGGACAGCTTTT. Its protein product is CSASPGTAF.

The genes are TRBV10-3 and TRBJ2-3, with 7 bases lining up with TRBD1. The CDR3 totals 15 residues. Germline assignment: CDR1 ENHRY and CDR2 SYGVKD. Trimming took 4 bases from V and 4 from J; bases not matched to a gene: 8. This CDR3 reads CAISGTGVMADTQYF. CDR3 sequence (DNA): TGTGCCATCAGTGGGACAGGTGTTATGGCAGATACGCAGTATTTT.

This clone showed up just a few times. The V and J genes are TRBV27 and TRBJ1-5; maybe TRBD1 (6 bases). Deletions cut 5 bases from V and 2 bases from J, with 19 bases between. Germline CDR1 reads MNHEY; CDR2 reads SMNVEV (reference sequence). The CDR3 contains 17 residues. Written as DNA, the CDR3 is TGTGCCAGCAGTCCCTTTGGTACCAACAGGGGCAATCAGCCCCAGCATTTT. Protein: CASSPFGTNRGNQPQHF.

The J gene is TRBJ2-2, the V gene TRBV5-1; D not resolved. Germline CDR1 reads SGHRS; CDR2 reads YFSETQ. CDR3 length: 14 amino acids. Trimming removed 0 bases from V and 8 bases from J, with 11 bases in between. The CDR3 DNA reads TGCGCCAGCAGCTTGGAAATCCATCGGGGGGAGCTGTTTTTT. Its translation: CASSLEIHRGELFF.

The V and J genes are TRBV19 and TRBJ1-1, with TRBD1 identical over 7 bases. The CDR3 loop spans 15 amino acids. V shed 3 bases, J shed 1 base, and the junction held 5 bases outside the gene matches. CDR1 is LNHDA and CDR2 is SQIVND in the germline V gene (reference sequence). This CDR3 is CASSITTGPNTEAFF. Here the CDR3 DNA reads TGTGCCAGTAGTATCACGACAGGGCCGAACACTGAAGCTTTCTTT.

CDR3 nucleotide sequence: TGTGCCAGCAGTTTCCGGGGGGCGAACACCGGGGAGCTGTTTTTT. This sequence encodes CASSFRGANTGELFF. The genes are TRBV27 and TRBJ2-2, with TRBD2 identical over 7 bases. The J segment lost 0 bases and the V segment lost 3 bases, leaving 1 base of the junction unmatched. This CDR3 spans 15 amino acids. Germline V gives CDR1 MNHEY, CDR2 SMNVEV (reference sequence).

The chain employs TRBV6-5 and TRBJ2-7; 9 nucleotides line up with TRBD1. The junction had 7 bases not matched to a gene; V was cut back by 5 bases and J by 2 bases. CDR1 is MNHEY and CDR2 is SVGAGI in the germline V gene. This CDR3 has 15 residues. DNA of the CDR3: TGTGCCAGCAGTAAGCCGGGACAGGGCCCCTACGAGCAGTACTTC. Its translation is CASSKPGQGPYEQYF.

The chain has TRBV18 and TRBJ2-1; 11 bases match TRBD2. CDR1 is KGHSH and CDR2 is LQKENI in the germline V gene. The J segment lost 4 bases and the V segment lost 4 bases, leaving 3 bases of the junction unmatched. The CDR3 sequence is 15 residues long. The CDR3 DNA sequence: TGTGCCAGCTCACAGGGACTAGCGGCTTACAATGAGCAGTTCTTC. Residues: CASSQGLAAYNEQFF.

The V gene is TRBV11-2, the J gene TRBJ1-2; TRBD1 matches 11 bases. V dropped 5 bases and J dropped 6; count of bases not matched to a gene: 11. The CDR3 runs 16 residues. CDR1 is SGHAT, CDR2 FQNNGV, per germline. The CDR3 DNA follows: TGTGCCAGCAGCCGGACAGGGGGCTCTGGTTCGGATGGCTACACCTTC. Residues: CASSRTGGSGSDGYTF.

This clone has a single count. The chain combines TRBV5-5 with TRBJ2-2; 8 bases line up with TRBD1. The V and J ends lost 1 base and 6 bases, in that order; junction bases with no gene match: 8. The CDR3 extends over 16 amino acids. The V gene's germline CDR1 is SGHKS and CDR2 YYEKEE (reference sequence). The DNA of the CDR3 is TGTGCCAGCAGCTTGCGGGTCAGGGGGCGTTCCGGGGAGCTGTTTTTT. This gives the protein CASSLRVRGRSGELFF.

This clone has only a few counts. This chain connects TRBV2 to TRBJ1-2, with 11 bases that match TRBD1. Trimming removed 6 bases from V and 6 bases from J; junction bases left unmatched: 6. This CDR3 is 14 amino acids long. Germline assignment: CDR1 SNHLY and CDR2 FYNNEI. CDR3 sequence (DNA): TGTGCCAGCAGCTTGGGACAGGGGGTTAATGGCTACACCTTC. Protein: CASSLGQGVNGYTF.

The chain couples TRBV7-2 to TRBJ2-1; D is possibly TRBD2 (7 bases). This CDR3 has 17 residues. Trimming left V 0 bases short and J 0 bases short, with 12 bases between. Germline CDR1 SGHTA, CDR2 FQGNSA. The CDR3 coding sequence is TGTGCCAGCAGCTTAGCGCGCGGGGGCCGCTCCTACAATGAGCAGTTCTTC. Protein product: CASSLARGGRSYNEQFF.

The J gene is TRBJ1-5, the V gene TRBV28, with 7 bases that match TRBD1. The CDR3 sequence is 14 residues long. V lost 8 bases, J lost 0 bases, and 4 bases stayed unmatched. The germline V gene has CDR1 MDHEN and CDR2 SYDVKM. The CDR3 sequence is CASRRGNSNQPQHF. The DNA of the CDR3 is TGTGCCAGCCGCAGGGGGAATAGCAATCAGCCCCAGCATTTT. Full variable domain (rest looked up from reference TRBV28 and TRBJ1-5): DVKVTQSSRYLVKRTGEKVFLECVQDMDHENMFWYRQDPGLGLRLIYFSYDVKMKEKGDIPEGYSVSREKKERFSLILESASTNQTSMYLCASRRGNSNQPQHFGDGTRLSIL.

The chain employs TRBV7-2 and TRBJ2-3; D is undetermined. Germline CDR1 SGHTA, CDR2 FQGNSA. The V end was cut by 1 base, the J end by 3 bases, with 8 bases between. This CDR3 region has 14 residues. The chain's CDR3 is CASSLGPRTDTQYF. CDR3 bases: TGTGCCAGCAGCTTAGGTCCCAGGACAGATACGCAGTATTTT.

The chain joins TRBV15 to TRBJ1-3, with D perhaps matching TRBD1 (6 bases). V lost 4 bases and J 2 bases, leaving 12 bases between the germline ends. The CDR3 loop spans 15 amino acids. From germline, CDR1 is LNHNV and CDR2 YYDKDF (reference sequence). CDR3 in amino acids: CATSTNRVTGNTIYF. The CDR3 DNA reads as TGTGCCACCAGCACAAACAGGGTTACTGGAAACACCATATATTTT.

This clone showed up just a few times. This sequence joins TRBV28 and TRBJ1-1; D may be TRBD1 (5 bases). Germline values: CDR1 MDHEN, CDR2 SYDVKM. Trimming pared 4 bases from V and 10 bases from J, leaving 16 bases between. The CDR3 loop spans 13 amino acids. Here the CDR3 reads CASSSVGGLIAFF. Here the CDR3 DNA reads TGTGCCAGCAGTTCAGTCGGGGGTCTCATAGCTTTCTTT. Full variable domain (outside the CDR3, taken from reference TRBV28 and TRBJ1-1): DVKVTQSSRYLVKRTGEKVFLECVQDMDHENMFWYRQDPGLGLRLIYFSYDVKMKEKGDIPEGYSVSREKKERFSLILESASTNQTSMYLCASSSVGGLIAFFGQGTRLTVV.

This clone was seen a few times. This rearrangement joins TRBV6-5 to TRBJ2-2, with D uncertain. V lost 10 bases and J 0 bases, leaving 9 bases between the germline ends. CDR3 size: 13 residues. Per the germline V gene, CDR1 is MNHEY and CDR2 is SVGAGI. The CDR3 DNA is TGTGCCACCTCCGACTCGAACACCGGGGAGCTGTTTTTT. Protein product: CATSDSNTGELFF.

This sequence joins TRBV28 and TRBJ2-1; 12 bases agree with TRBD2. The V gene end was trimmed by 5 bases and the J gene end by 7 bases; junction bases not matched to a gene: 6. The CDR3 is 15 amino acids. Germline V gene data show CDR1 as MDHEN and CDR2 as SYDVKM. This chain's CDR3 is CASSLLAGGPNEQFF. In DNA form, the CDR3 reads TGTGCCAGCAGTCTGCTAGCGGGGGGGCCTAATGAGCAGTTCTTC.

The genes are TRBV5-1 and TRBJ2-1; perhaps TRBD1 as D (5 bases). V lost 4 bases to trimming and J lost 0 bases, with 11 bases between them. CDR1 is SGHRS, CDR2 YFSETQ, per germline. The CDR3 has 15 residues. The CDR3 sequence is CASSKSTVSYNEQFF. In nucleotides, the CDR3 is TGCGCCAGCAGCAAGTCGACAGTCTCCTACAATGAGCAGTTCTTC.